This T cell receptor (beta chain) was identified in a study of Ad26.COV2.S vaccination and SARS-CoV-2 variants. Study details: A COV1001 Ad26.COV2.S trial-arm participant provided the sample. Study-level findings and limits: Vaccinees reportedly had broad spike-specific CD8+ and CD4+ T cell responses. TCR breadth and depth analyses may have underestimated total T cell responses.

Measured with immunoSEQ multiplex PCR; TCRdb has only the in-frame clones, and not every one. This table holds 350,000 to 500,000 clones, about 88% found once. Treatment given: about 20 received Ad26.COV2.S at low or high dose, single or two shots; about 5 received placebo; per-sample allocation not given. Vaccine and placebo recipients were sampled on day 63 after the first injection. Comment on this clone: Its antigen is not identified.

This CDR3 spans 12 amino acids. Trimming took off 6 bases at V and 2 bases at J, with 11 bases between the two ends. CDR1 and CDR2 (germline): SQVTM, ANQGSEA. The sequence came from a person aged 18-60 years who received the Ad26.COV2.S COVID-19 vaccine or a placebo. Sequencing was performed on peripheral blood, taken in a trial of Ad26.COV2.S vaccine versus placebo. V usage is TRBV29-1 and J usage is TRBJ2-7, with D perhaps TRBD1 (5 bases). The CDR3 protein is CSVADSTYEQYF. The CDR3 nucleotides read TGCAGCGTGGCAGACAGTACCTACGAGCAGTACTTC.